Listed below are T cell receptor beta chains from one sample, sequenced in a study of control samples from healthy donors and cancer patients. Only in-frame clones appear in the TCRdb table, and some are missing; sequencing was by immunoSEQ multiplex PCR. The data contain some 87,000 clones, around 92% of them seen just once; the ten biggest clones take up around a sixth. Sequencing input: blood. The source of these receptors is a young man in good health. CDR3s include the opening cysteine and the closing phenylalanine or tryptophan. The order of the fields is V gene, clone size, CDR3 protein. Rows give clone size only sometimes, using once, few, many, or a class for an expanded clone.

>TRBV10-1|once
CASSVSGGSGELFF
>TRBV5-4|.
CASSLVSGDTQYF
>TRBV6-5|once
CASRALGGSYEQYF
>TRBV7-2|once
CASSLDGFGGANVLTF
>TRBV5-6|.
CASSHYRVQGEKLFF
>TRBV12-3/TRBV12-4|.
CATARARNTEAFF
>TRBV9|.
CASSRTNEQFF
>TRBV6-5|.
CASVPQGAGNTIYF
>TRBV16|.
CASSRPGSNQPQHF
>TRBV11-3|.
CASSGGSGNTIYF
>TRBV7-9|.
CASSLGLFYGYTF
>TRBV7-9|.
CASSKFRDRGVYEQYF
>TRBV11-1|once
CASSLAVAGGEDTQYF
>TRBV7-9|.
CASSLGQGTHEQYF
>TRBV12-5|.
CASGSQGAGYGYTF
>TRBV4-3|.
CASSQETTGGSYEQYF
>TRBV5-6|.
CASSLEGTLAGFRWNTQYF
>TRBV27|.
CASSSPLAVDTQYF
>TRBV4-3|.
CASSQDPTGSPLHF
>TRBV5-6|.
CASSLFETNSYEQYF